This entry describes one TCR beta chain. What it binds is not known. The sample is drawn from a study of cytotoxic CD8 clonotypes in ibrutinib-treated CLL. Study-level background: Response sampling took place at median roughly twelve months of treatment, range 6 to 36. Whole-study results and caveats: Clonality increased with ibrutinib response but returned toward baseline at progression. At the start, clonality exceeded age-matched healthy donors and followed circulating CD8+ T-cell counts.

The CDR3 is 13 residues long. Trimming stripped 8 bases from V and 5 bases from J, with 16 bases between. Per germline, CDR1 SGHAT and CDR2 FQNNGV. Depth targeted 1 in 200,000 to 1 in 1 million T cells, averaging roughly 9.3x coverage per clonotype. The data were produced by immunoSEQ multiplex PCR, yet TCRdb's version contains in-frame clones alone and is incomplete. The sample lists thousands of clones; 79% were seen once. V and J are TRBV11-2 and TRBJ2-7, with D possibly matching TRBD2 (5 bases). Material: PBMCs, obtained before ibrutinib treatment. The sequence came from a human donor with chronic lymphocytic leukemia. CDR3 nucleotide sequence: TGTGCCAGCGGCCGTAGAGGGTTCAACGAGCAGTACTTC. The encoded protein is CASGRRGFNEQYF.